This T cell receptor (beta chain) is drawn from a study of blood T cell repertoires in COVID-19. In the study overall: There were acute and convalescent COVID-19 samples, and they came from the United States, Italy and Spain. Sources were T cells, B-cell-depleted T cells, or PBMCs; the material itself was cDNA or gDNA.

In the authors' methods: It was from reference gene primer amplification that nucleated cell counts were estimated. Sequencing was performed with immunoSEQ multiplex PCR; in TCRdb, only in-frame clones are kept and a portion is missing. The V and J calls and clone size were taken over from that table, and D and trimming were inferred from the DNA. The sample yields around 230,000 clones, around 82% seen once. The V gene end was trimmed by 1 base and the J gene end by 5 bases; junction bases not matched to a gene: 3. The CDR3 is 14 amino acids. Germline V gives CDR1 MNHEY, CDR2 SMNVEV (reference sequence).

What was sequenced was peripheral blood. This chain uses TRBV27 with TRBJ2-7; 9 bases are shared with TRBD2. This clonotype originated in a woman between 50 and 59 years old with acute or convalescent COVID-19. CDR3 protein: CASSLFGTSNEQYF. CDR3 nucleotides: TGTGCCAGCAGTTTATTTGGGACTAGCAACGAGCAGTACTTC.